The 20 T cell receptor beta chains reported below all come from one sample, sequenced in a study of PD-1 blockade in mismatch repair-deficient tumors. Profiled with immunoSEQ multiplex PCR; TCRdb holds only in-frame clones, not every one. Of 30,000 to 45,000 clones listed, over 80% are singletons. The specimen was PBMCs, collected approximately 41 weeks after starting pembrolizumab. These receptors came from an adult with mismatch repair-deficient cancer.

This clone was detected once. CDR3 sequence reads: CASSFSASGRETQYF. The CDR3 nucleotides read TGTGCCAGCAGTTTTTCGGCTAGCGGGAGGGAGACCCAGTACTTC. The J gene is TRBJ2-5, the V gene TRBV27, with 11 bases lining up with TRBD2. The CDR3 contains 15 residues. V shed 3 bases and J 5 bases; nucleotides not matched to a gene: 5. From germline, CDR1 is MNHEY and CDR2 SMNVEV (reference sequence).

V and J are TRBV7-9 and TRBJ2-7; 7 bases are a match to TRBD2. Per germline, CDR1 SEHNR and CDR2 FQNEAQ (reference sequence). The CDR3 totals 13 residues. Unmatched junction bases numbered 4, after V lost 2 bases and J lost 6 bases. The CDR3 DNA is TGTGCCAGCAGCTTACTAGCGGTGAGCGAGCAGTACTTC. It codes for CASSLLAVSEQYF.

The rearrangement links TRBV28 to TRBJ1-4; 7 bases are shared with TRBD1. Germline values: CDR1 MDHEN, CDR2 SYDVKM. Germline trimming cut 3 bases from V and 2 bases from J; bases unmatched to any gene: 6. The CDR3 spans 16 residues. DNA for the CDR3: TGTGCCAGCAGTTTGGAGGGGGCGGGGACTAATGAAAAACTGTTTTTT. Residues: CASSLEGAGTNEKLFF.

The genes are TRBV6-4 and TRBJ2-1; 8 nucleotides line up with TRBD2. The germline gives CDR1 MRHNA, CDR2 SNTAGT. The CDR3 loop spans 14 amino acids. Unmatched junction bases numbered 7, after V lost 4 bases and J lost 8 bases. The DNA for the CDR3 is TGTGCCAGCAGTGTAATAGCGGGGTTCGATGAGCAGTTCTTC. Protein: CASSVIAGFDEQFF.

The genes are TRBV7-9 and TRBJ1-4, with D unresolved. This CDR3 region has 12 residues. Trimming removed 3 bases from V and 6 bases from J, with 5 bases in between. Germline CDR1 is SEHNR and CDR2 is FQNEAQ (reference sequence). This chain's CDR3 is CASSLRDEKLFF. DNA for the CDR3: TGTGCCAGCAGCTTGAGGGATGAAAAACTGTTTTTT.

The chain uses TRBV5-6 and TRBJ2-7; 13 nucleotides align to TRBD2. Looked up from germline, CDR1 is SGHDT and CDR2 is YYEEEE. CDR3 length: 19 residues. V dropped 4 bases and J dropped 2; count of bases not matched to a gene: 15. CDR3 coding DNA: TGTGCCAGCAGCCGAGGGGGACTAGCGGGATTCGAAGGGCCCTACGAGCAGTACTTC. It yields the protein CASSRGGLAGFEGPYEQYF.

This chain joins TRBV7-2 and TRBJ1-2, with TRBD1 identical over 9 bases. The CDR3 is made up of 16 amino acids. Germline values: CDR1 SGHTA, CDR2 FQGNSA. V dropped 4 bases and J dropped 8; count of bases not matched to a gene: 14. The CDR3 DNA follows: TGTGCCAGCAGCTATACAGGGGGCACGTTTTCGGAGGGCTACACCTTC. Its translation: CASSYTGGTFSEGYTF.

The chain couples TRBV5-1 to TRBJ2-1; 9 positions match TRBD1. The germline CDR1 and CDR2 sequences are SGHRS and YFSETQ. V lost 6 bases to trimming and J lost 7 bases; unmatched junction nucleotides: 5. This CDR3 spans 13 amino acids. The CDR3 nucleotides are TGCGCCAGCAATCTACAGGGGGCTAATGAGCAGTTCTTC. The encoded protein is CASNLQGANEQFF.

V and J are TRBV5-1 and TRBJ1-1; D is unresolved. CDR1 is SGHRS, CDR2 YFSETQ, per germline. The germline V and J ends were trimmed by 0 bases and 5 bases, with 11 bases remaining between them. The length of the CDR3 is 14 residues. The CDR3 DNA reads as TGCGCCAGCAGCTTGGATCCAGGCGGGACTGAAGCTTTCTTT. It encodes CASSLDPGGTEAFF.

This clone was seen only once. The rearrangement links TRBV18 to TRBJ2-1; 10 nucleotides agree with TRBD1. V shed 3 bases and J 4 bases; nucleotides not matched to a gene: 6. This CDR3 spans 16 amino acids. The germline V gene has CDR1 KGHSH and CDR2 LQKENI. In nucleotides, the CDR3 is TGTGCCAGCTCACCGGGAACGGACAGGGGGTACAATGAGCAGTTCTTC. This encodes CASSPGTDRGYNEQFF.

The rearrangement joins TRBV7-8 to TRBJ2-1, with TRBD2 matching 10 bases. CDR3 length: 15 amino acids. J gave up 5 bases and V 1 base, and 2 bases lay outside the gene matches. The germline V gene encodes CDR1 SGHVS and CDR2 FQNEAQ. CDR3 amino acids: CASSLELAGNNEQFF. The CDR3 region has the DNA TGTGCCAGCAGCTTAGAACTAGCGGGAAACAATGAGCAGTTCTTC.

This clone was seen only a few times. The chain combines TRBV6-5 with TRBJ2-7; possibly TRBD1 for D (5 bases). CDR1 is MNHEY and CDR2 is SVGAGI in the germline V gene. Trimming removed 4 bases at V and 2 bases at J, with 12 bases between. This CDR3 is 14 amino acids long. The CDR3 loop reads CASSFSTATYEQYF. CDR3 nucleotides: TGTGCCAGCAGTTTTTCGACAGCCACCTACGAGCAGTACTTC.

This clone was seen once. This sequence joins TRBV6-5 and TRBJ1-2, with D perhaps matching TRBD1 (6 bases). CDR1 is MNHEY, CDR2 SVGAGI, per germline. Trimming shortened V by 6 bases and J by 7 bases, and 9 bases separated the two germline ends. The CDR3 consists of 11 residues. CDR3 sequence reads: CASRSQGGYTF. CDR3 DNA sequence: TGTGCCAGCAGATCACAGGGTGGCTACACCTTC.

This clone was counted between two and nine times. The chain carries TRBV19 and TRBJ2-7; possible D gene TRBD2, 5 bases. V was pared by 6 bases and J by 3 bases, with 12 bases between. The CDR3 consists of 13 residues. Germline assignment: CDR1 LNHDA and CDR2 SQIVND (reference sequence). The CDR3 bases are TGTGCCAGTAGGGGAGCGCTTAGCTACGAGCAGTACTTC. It codes for CASRGALSYEQYF. The whole variable domain, filled in from reference TRBV19 and TRBJ2-7, reads DGGITQSPKYLFRKEGQNVTLSCEQNLNHDAMYWYRQDPGQGLRLIYYSQIVNDFQKGDIAEGYSVSREKKESFPLTVTSAQKNPTAFYLCASRGALSYEQYFGPGTRLTVT.

The chain is built from TRBV27 and TRBJ2-2; D may be TRBD1 (5 bases). CDR3 length: 14 amino acids. From germline, CDR1 is MNHEY and CDR2 SMNVEV (reference sequence). V was clipped by 5 bases and J by 4 bases, with 11 bases between them. The DNA for the CDR3 is TGTGCCAGCAGTCTGGGTAGGGGCACCGGGGAGCTGTTTTTT. This translates into CASSLGRGTGELFF.

This clone turned up a few times. The sample contains more than one DNA sequence encoding this CDR3. This rearrangement joins TRBV30 to TRBJ2-1, with D maybe TRBD2 (5 bases). The CDR3 loop spans 15 amino acids. Germline V gene data show CDR1 as GTSNPN and CDR2 as SVGIG (reference sequence). Deletions cut 1 base from V and 5 bases from J, with 15 bases between. The CDR3: CAWSGGPERNNEQFF. The CDR3 region has the DNA TGTGCCTGGAGTGGCGGGCCAGAACGGAACAATGAGCAGTTCTTC. The complete variable domain, with remaining parts taken from reference TRBV30 and TRBJ2-1, reads SQTIHQWPATLVQPVGSPLSLECTVEGTSNPNLYWYRQAAGRGLQLLFYSVGIGQISSEVPQNLSASRPQDRQFILSSKKLLLSDSGFYLCAWSGGPERNNEQFFGPGTRLTVL.

The chain carries TRBV30 and TRBJ2-1, with 13 nucleotides matching TRBD2. The CDR3 is 13 residues long. V shed 5 bases and J 9 bases; nucleotides not matched to a gene: 4. Per the germline V gene, CDR1 is GTSNPN and CDR2 is SVGIG (reference sequence). In nucleotides, the CDR3 is TGTGCCTGGCTACTAGCGGGAGGGGGTGAGCAGTTCTTC. Translating gives CAWLLAGGGEQFF.

DNA of the CDR3: TGTGCCATCTCAGACCCAGGGAGGATTATCTATGAGCAGTTCTTC. Translated: CAISDPGRIIYEQFF. The chain couples TRBV19 to TRBJ2-1, with D possibly being TRBD2 (6 bases). Between the trimmed V and J ends, which lost 10 bases and 8 bases, there was a span of 24 bases. The CDR3 runs to 15 residues. The germline V gene encodes CDR1 LNHDA and CDR2 SQIVND (reference sequence). Together with reference TRBV19 and TRBJ2-1, the CDR3 gives the full variable domain: DGGITQSPKYLFRKEGQNVTLSCEQNLNHDAMYWYRQDPGQGLRLIYYSQIVNDFQKGDIAEGYSVSREKKESFPLTVTSAQKNPTAFYLCAISDPGRIIYEQFFGPGTRLTVL.

This clone was detected only a few times. The chain has TRBV19 and TRBJ2-7, with D tentatively TRBD1 (6 bases). Trimming shortened V by 4 bases and J by 2 bases, and 24 bases separated the two germline ends. This CDR3 is built from 18 residues. Per the germline V gene, CDR1 is LNHDA and CDR2 is SQIVND (reference sequence). In nucleotides, the CDR3 is TGTGCCAGTAGTAGGGGATGGGCAGGACAGTCCCTCCCCTACGAGCAGTACTTC. It translates to CASSRGWAGQSLPYEQYF. Complete variable domain (other parts from reference TRBV19 and TRBJ2-7): DGGITQSPKYLFRKEGQNVTLSCEQNLNHDAMYWYRQDPGQGLRLIYYSQIVNDFQKGDIAEGYSVSREKKESFPLTVTSAQKNPTAFYLCASSRGWAGQSLPYEQYFGPGTRLTVT.

The CDR3 here is CASSEGLAGDPREQYF. CDR3 sequence (DNA): TGCGCCAGCAGCGAAGGACTAGCGGGAGACCCTCGCGAGCAGTACTTC. The chain recombines TRBV5-1 with TRBJ2-5, with 13 nucleotides matching TRBD2. The DNA end favors TRBJ2-7, so the J call may be wrong. The CDR3 spans 16 residues. Germline loops: CDR1 SGHRS, CDR2 YFSETQ.